This record covers a single T cell receptor (beta chain). What it recognizes is unknown. TCRdb itself ran the PCR reads through MiXCR, one entry per CDR3 protein. Among 45,000 to 55,000 distinct CDR3 sequences listed, approximately 34% were seen once. This entry comes from a study of molecular identifiers for immune sequencing clone quantification. Study conclusions and caveats: Reportedly, one cell's Jurkat TCR RNA was detected within one million naive CD8 cells. For effector cells, clones above 20 RNA copies held over 97% of molecules; for naive cells, under 1%.

The CDR3 covers 13 residues. Germline V CDR1 and CDR2: WSHSY, SAAADI. The V and J ends lost 0 bases and 3 bases respectively, with 6 bases between them. The specimen sequenced was naive CD8+ T cells from blood, with Jurkat cell RNA spiked in. Stated subset: FACS-sorted CD8+CD4-CCR7+CD45RA+ naive T cells. The genes are TRBV10-2 and TRBJ2-7; D not resolved. The TCR was taken from a human donor in good health. Some libraries in this study had Jurkat cell RNA spiked in. CDR3 sequence reads: CASSESILYEQYF. The DNA for the CDR3 is TGCGCCAGCAGTGAGTCCATTCTCTACGAGCAGTACTTC.